This TCR beta chain stems from a study of breast tumors, draining lymph nodes, adjacent tissues (dated by TCRdb to 2016 to 2018). As for the study more broadly: The study compared TCR beta repertoires across tumor, adjacent nontumor tissue and axillary lymph nodes from breast cancer patients. In human breast cancer, the study set out to evaluate how tumor, surrounding tissue and draining lymph node repertoires relate to one another and whether T cells may move between these sites. Study-wide findings and limitations: The data were considered consistent with the idea that most tumor T cells come from the lymph node and then expand in tumor tissue. The study presented the conclusion that tumor T cells originate in lymph nodes as consistent with a hypothesis, not as something directly demonstrated. In luminal-like breast cancer, tumor and nontumor tissue repertoires resembled each other significantly more than in basal-like breast cancer. Tumor T-cell repertoires showed less diversity than lymph node repertoires and more diversity than nontumor tissue repertoires, and tumor T-cell repertoires showed preferential V and J gene usage.

This clonotype was picked up a small number of times. Its cognate antigen has yet to be identified. Base qualities are not provided; no much larger clone lies one nucleotide away. CDR1 and CDR2 are drawn from the germline V gene (reference sequence): MNHNY, SVGAGI. The CDR3 contains 14 residues, cysteine and phenylalanine counted. Of the read, only the CDR3 DNA is kept; its 42 bases are in frame from base 1. V is cut back by 6 bases and J by 1 base, with 5 bases in the junction unmatched. Sequencing was carried out with an Illumina HiSeq 2000. TCR beta chain libraries were generated through multiplex PCR amplification. The amplified TCR beta chain products were analyzed by high-throughput sequencing. The public reads were run again by TCRdb, first through fastp at Q25 and then through MiXCR, and only productive beta chains were kept. Rows with one shared CDR3 protein collapse into an entry with the most common genes and DNA. Within this sample are 20,000 to 25,000 distinct CDR3 sequences, with about 61% of them counted one time only. The leading ten clones occupy 19% of the sample.

The adjacent samples were made up of nontumor breast tissue around the tumor. The receptor comes from a female donor with breast cancer. Some clones in this sample may be carry-over from other donors' samples. Sequencing input: tumor-adjacent breast tissue. The chain couples TRBV6-6 to TRBJ2-5; TRBD2 agrees with 7 junctional bases. The CDR3 here reads CASRLSGLQETQYF. The DNA reads TGTGCCAGCAGACTTAGCGGGCTCCAAGAGACCCAGTACTTC.